This passage covers 4 T cell receptor beta chains from one sample sequenced in a study of CD8+ T cells in alopecia areata. Sample treatment: oral pan-JAK inhibitor, 5-10 mg twice daily. Following extraction, RNA underwent reverse transcription to cDNA, which served as the sequencing template. Produced via immunoSEQ multiplex PCR; TCRdb's table is partial and in-frame only. The sample has around 150,000 clones, approximately 60% seen once; the top ten hold 12% to 15%. Sequencing was performed on CD4+ T cells sorted from blood, taken at week 24, from a patient treated with tofacitinib. The receptor set was obtained from a human donor with alopecia areata.

J is TRBJ2-5 and V is TRBV30, with D perhaps TRBD1 or TRBD2 (6 bases each). The ends were cut back, 0 bases at V and 5 bases at J, with 13 bases in the middle. The CDR3 has 14 residues. Germline CDR1 GTSNPN, CDR2 SVGIG (reference sequence). The CDR3 spells CAWSVGGPMETQYF. CDR3 DNA: TGTGCCTGGAGTGTGGGGGGCCCAATGGAGACCCAGTACTTC.

The chain has TRBV30 and TRBJ1-5; maybe TRBD1 (6 bases). The CDR3 contains 17 residues. V lost 2 bases to trimming and J lost 0 bases, with 17 bases between them. Germline V gene data show CDR1 as GTSNPN and CDR2 as SVGIG (reference sequence). CDR3 amino acids: CAWSKAGVGVSNQPQHF. The CDR3 nucleotides are TGTGCCTGGAGTAAGGCAGGGGTGGGGGTTAGCAATCAGCCCCAGCATTTT.

This clone has just a few counts. This chain connects TRBV6-6 to TRBJ2-7; TRBD2 aligns across 7 bases. V shed 4 bases and J 7 bases; nucleotides not matched to a gene: 7. The CDR3 is made up of 13 amino acids. Per the germline V gene, CDR1 is MNHNY and CDR2 is SVGAGI (reference sequence). In DNA, the CDR3 is TGTGCCAGCAGTTCCGACGGGGGGAGAGAGCAGTACTTC. It codes for CASSSDGGREQYF.

The table lists this clone with a few counts. V gene TRBV20-1 combines with J gene TRBJ1-1, with D hard to call. Trimming shortened V by 2 bases and J by 7 bases, and 8 bases separated the two germline ends. The CDR3 spans 11 residues. Per germline, CDR1 DFQATT and CDR2 SNEGSKA (reference sequence). Here the CDR3 DNA reads TGCAGTGCTAGATATCCGGTTGAAGCTTTCTTT. It specifies CSARYPVEAFF.